This TCR beta chain was observed in a study of graft-versus-host responses after intestinal transplantation. Study at large: Anti-thymocyte globulin induction was given to all recipients, followed by tacrolimus and steroids for around three years.

Using immunoSEQ multiplex PCR, the repertoire was profiled, and TCRdb retains in-frame clones only, with some absent. The sample lists about 12,000 clones; more than 70% were seen once. Study-level points and caveats: GvH clones appeared in recipient marrow, some first in ileum or blood. Association was observed between peak circulating GvH clone levels and early post-transplant HvG declines.

Trimming removed 3 bases at V and 6 bases at J, with 15 bases between. This CDR3 has 15 amino acids. Germline V gene data show CDR1 as SGHRS and CDR2 as YFSETQ. A remark on this clone: What it recognizes is unknown.

This sample comprised PBMCs, obtained around 490 days after intestinal transplant. This chain connects TRBV5-1 to TRBJ1-4; D is possibly TRBD1 (6 bases). This TCR was recovered from a human patient who received an intestinal transplant, so some T cells may come from the graft donor. The CDR3 sequence is CASSWMGGWDEKLFF. CDR3 sequence (DNA): TGCGCCAGCAGCTGGATGGGGGGCTGGGATGAAAAACTGTTTTTT.